The clone carrying this TCR beta chain has a single count. This specimen comes from a study of blood T cell repertoires in COVID-19. About the study: T cells, B-cell-depleted T cells, or PBMCs provided the cDNA or gDNA that served as material.

There are 14 residues in the CDR3. V gave up 7 bases and J gave up 6 bases; unmatched junction bases: 11. CDR1 is MNHEY, CDR2 SVGAGI, per germline. The Seattle patients, enrolled during active infection, were followed longitudinally. Assay used: immunoSEQ multiplex PCR; TCRdb lists only in-frame clones, some missing. The sample gives about 100,000 clones, roughly 90% of which show up once; 5.2% is in the top ten. This chain links TRBV6-5 with TRBJ1-1; TRBD1 agrees at 7 bases. The sample taken for sequencing was peripheral blood. This receptor was identified in a woman between 45 and 65 years old with COVID-19, enrolled during active disease. For the CDR3, the DNA is TGTGCCAGCACCAACAAGGACACAGGGGCTGAAGCTTTCTTT. Residues: CASTNKDTGAEAFF.